This T cell receptor (beta chain) was identified during a study of cytomegalovirus exposure and HLA in healthy donors. Produced via immunoSEQ multiplex PCR; TCRdb's table is partial and in-frame only. The sample has some 350,000 clones; approximately 90% are singletons. The origin of this receptor is a woman aged 30 to 39 in good health and CMV-seropositive. Sequencing was done on a sample of PBMCs.

The CDR3 sequence: CASSPRIGINEELFF. CDR3 in DNA: TGTGCCAGCAGCCCACGCATTGGGATAAATGAGGAGCTGTTTTTT. The chain joins TRBV11-3 to TRBJ2-2; no clear D. The CDR3 spans 15 residues. V dropped 5 bases and J dropped 10 bases, with 20 bases sitting between them. The germline CDR1 and CDR2 sequences are SGHNT and YENEEA.